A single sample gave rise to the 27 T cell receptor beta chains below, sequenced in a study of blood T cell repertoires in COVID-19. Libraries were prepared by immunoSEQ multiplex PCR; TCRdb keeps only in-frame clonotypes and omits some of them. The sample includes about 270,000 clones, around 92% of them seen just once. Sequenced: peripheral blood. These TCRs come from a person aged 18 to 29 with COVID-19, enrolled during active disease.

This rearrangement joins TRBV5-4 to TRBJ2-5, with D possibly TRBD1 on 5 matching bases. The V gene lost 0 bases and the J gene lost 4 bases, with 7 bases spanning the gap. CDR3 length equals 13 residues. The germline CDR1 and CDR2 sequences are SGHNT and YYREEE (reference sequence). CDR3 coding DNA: TGTGCCAGCAGCTTGGTTCAGGGAGAGACCCAGTACTTC. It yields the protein CASSLVQGETQYF.

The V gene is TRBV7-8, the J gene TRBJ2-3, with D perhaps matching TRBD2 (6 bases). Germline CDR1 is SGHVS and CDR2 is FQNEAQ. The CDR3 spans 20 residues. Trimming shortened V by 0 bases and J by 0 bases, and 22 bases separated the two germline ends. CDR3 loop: CASSLAVDLSGVSSTDTQYF. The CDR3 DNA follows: TGTGCCAGCAGCTTAGCAGTGGACCTTAGCGGAGTCTCTAGCACAGATACGCAGTATTTT.

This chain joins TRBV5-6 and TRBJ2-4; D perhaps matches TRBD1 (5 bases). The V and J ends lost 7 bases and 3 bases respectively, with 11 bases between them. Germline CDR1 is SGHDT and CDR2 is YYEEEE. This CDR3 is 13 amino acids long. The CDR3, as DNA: TGTGCCAGCGGTGACAGAGACAAAAACATTCAGTACTTC. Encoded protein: CASGDRDKNIQYF.

The CDR3 region is CASRPIAGAPGEQYF. The CDR3 coding sequence is TGTGCCAGCAGGCCGATAGCGGGAGCCCCGGGCGAGCAGTACTTC. This chain links TRBV5-4 with TRBJ2-7; 9 nucleotides match TRBD2. There are 15 residues in the CDR3. Trimming took 5 bases from V and 6 from J; bases not matched to a gene: 12. Germline loops: CDR1 SGHNT, CDR2 YYREEE (reference sequence). The full variable domain, its missing parts supplied by reference TRBV5-4 and TRBJ2-7, is ETGVTQSPTHLIKTRGQQVTLRCSSQSGHNTVSWYQQALGQGPQFIFQYYREEENGRGNFPPRFSGLQFPNYSSELNVNALELDDSALYLCASRPIAGAPGEQYFGPGTRLTVT.

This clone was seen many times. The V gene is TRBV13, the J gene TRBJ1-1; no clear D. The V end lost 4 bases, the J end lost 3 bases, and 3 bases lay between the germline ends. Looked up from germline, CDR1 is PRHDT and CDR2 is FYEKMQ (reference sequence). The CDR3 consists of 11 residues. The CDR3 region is CASSSDTEAFF. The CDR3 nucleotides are TGTGCCAGCAGCTCAGACACTGAAGCTTTCTTT.

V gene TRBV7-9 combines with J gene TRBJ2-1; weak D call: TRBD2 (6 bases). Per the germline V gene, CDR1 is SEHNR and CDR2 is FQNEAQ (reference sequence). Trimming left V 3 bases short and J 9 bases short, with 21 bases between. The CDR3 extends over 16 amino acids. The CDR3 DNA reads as TGTGCCAGCAGCTTGGAAGAGACTAGATTGTATAGTGAGCAGTTCTTC. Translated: CASSLEETRLYSEQFF.

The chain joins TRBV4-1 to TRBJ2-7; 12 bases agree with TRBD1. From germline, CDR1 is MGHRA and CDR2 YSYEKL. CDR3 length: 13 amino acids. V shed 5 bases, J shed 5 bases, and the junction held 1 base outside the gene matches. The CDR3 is CASSGTGGNEQYF. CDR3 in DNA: TGCGCCAGCAGCGGGACAGGGGGCAACGAGCAGTACTTC.

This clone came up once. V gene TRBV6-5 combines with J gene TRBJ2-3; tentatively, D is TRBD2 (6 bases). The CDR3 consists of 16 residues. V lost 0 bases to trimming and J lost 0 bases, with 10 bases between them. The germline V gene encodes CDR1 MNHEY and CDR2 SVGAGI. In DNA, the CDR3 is TGTGCCAGCAGTTACTCGATTGGGGGGAGCACAGATACGCAGTATTTT. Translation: CASSYSIGGSTDTQYF.

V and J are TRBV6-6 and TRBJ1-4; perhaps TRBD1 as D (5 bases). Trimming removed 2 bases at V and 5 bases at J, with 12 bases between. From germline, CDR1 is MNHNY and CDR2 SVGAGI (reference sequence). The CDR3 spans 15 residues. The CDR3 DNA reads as TGTGCCAGCAGTTACGCGGGGCCTAGAAATGAAAAACTGTTTTTT. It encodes CASSYAGPRNEKLFF.

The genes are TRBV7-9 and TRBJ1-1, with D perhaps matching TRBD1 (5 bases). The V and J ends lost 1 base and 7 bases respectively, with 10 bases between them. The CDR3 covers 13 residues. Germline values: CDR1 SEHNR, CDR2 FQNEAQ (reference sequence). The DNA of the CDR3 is TGTGCCAGCAGCTTAGATCCAGGGCTTGAAGCTTTCTTT. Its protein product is CASSLDPGLEAFF.

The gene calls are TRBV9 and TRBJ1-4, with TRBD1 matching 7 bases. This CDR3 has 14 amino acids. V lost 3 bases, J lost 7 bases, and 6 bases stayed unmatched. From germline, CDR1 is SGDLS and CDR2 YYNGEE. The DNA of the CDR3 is TGTGCCAGCAGCGGGGAGACAGGGTTTGAAAAACTGTTTTTT. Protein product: CASSGETGFEKLFF. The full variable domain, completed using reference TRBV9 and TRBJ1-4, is DSGVTQTPKHLITATGQRVTLRCSPRSGDLSVYWYQQSLDQGLQFLIQYYNGEERAKGNILERFSAQQFPDLHSELNLSSLELGDSALYFCASSGETGFEKLFFGSGTQLSVL.

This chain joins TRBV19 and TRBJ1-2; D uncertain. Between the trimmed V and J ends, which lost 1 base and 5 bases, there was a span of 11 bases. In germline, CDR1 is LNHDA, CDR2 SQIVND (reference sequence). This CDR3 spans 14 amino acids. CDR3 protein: CASSIGVINYGYTF. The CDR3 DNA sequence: TGTGCCAGTAGTATAGGTGTTATTAATTATGGCTACACCTTC.

CDR3 sequence: CASSSSNRVAGELFF. The DNA of the CDR3 is TGTGCCAGCAGCTCCTCAAACAGGGTTGCCGGGGAGCTGTTTTTT. This chain joins TRBV7-9 and TRBJ2-2; possibly TRBD1 for D (6 bases). The CDR3 runs to 15 residues. The germline V and J ends were trimmed by 4 bases and 6 bases, with 15 bases remaining between them. The V gene's germline CDR1 is SEHNR and CDR2 FQNEAQ (reference sequence).

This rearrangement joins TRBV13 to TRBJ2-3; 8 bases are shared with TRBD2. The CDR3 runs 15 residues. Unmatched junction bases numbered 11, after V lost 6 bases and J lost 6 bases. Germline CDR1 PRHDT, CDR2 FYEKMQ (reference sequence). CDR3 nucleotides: TGTGCCAGCAGTTCGGGAGGGAGATTATCGGATACGCAGTATTTT. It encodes CASSSGGRLSDTQYF.

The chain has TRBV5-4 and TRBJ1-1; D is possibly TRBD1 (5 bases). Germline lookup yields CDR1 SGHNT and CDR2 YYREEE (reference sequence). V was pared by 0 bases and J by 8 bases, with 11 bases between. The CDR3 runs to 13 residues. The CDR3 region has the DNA TGTGCCAGCAGCTTGGAGCTGGCAGGGGAAGCTTTCTTT. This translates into CASSLELAGEAFF.

CDR3 protein: CASSFQFEAFF. The CDR3 DNA reads as TGTGCCAGCAGCTTTCAGTTTGAAGCTTTCTTT. The V call is TRBV13, the J call TRBJ1-1; D is ambiguous. V gave up 3 bases and J gave up 7 bases, with 6 bases separating them. CDR3 length: 11 residues. Per germline, CDR1 PRHDT and CDR2 FYEKMQ (reference sequence).

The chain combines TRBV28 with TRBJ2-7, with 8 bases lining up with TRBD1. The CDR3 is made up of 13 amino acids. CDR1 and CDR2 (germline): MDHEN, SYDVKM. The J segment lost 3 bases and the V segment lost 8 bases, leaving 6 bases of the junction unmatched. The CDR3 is CASGTGQDYEQYF. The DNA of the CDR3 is TGTGCCAGCGGCACGGGACAGGACTACGAGCAGTACTTC.

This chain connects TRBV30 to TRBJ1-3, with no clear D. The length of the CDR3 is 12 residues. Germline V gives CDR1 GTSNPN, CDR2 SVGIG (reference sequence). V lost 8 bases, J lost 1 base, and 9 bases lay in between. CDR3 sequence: CAAAQSGNTIYF. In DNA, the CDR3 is TGTGCCGCAGCGCAGTCTGGAAACACCATATATTTT.

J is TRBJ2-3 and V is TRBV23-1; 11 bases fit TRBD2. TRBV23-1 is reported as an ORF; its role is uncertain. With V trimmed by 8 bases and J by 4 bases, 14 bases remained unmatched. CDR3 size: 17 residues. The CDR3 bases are TGCGCCAGCTTATCAATATTAGCGGGAGGGTTGGCAGATACGCAGTATTTT. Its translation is CASLSILAGGLADTQYF.

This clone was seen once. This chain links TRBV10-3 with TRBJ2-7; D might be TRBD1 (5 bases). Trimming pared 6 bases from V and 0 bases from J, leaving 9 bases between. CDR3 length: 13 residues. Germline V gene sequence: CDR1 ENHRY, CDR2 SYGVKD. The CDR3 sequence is CAIRQGASYEQYF. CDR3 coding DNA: TGTGCCATCAGGCAGGGTGCCTCCTACGAGCAGTACTTC.

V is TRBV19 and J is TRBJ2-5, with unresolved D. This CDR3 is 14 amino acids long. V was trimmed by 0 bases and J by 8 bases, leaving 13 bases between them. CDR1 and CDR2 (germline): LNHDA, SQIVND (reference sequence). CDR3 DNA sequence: TGTGCCAGTAGTATAGATCTCCCTCGCGGAACCCAGTACTTC. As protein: CASSIDLPRGTQYF.

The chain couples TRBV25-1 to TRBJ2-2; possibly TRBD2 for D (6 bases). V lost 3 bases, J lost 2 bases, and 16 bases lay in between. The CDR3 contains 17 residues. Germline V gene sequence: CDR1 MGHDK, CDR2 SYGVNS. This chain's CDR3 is CASSEEGSVLNTGELFF. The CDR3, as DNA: TGTGCCAGCAGTGAGGAGGGGAGTGTCTTAAACACCGGGGAGCTGTTTTTT.

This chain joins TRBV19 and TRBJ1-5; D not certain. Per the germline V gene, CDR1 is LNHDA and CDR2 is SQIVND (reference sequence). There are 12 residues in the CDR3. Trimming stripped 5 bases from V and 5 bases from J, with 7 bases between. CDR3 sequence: CASSDIYQPQHF. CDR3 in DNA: TGTGCCAGTAGTGACATTTATCAGCCCCAGCATTTT.

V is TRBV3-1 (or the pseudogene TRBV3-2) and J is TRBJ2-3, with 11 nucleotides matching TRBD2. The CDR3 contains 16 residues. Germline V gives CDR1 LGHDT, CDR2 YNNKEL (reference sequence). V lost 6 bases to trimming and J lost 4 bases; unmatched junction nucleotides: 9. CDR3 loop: CASSSVRGLAADTQYF. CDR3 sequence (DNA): TGTGCCAGCAGTTCTGTAAGGGGACTAGCGGCAGATACGCAGTATTTT.

The CDR3 DNA reads TGTGCCAGCAGCGTAGGAGGTTGGGGGCCCTATGGCTACACCTTC. Amino acid sequence: CASSVGGWGPYGYTF. The chain links TRBV9 to TRBJ1-2; possibly TRBD1 for D (6 bases). CDR3 length: 15 residues. Trimming took off 0 bases at V and 4 bases at J, with 13 bases between the two ends. The germline V gene has CDR1 SGDLS and CDR2 YYNGEE. The full variable domain, with the rest looked up from reference TRBV9 and TRBJ1-2, is DSGVTQTPKHLITATGQRVTLRCSPRSGDLSVYWYQQSLDQGLQFLIQYYNGEERAKGNILERFSAQQFPDLHSELNLSSLELGDSALYFCASSVGGWGPYGYTFGSGTRLTVV.

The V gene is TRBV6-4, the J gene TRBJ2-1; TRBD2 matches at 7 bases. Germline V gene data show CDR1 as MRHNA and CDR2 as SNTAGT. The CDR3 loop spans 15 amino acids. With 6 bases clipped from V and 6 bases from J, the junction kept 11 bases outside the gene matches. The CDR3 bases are TGTGCCAGCAGCGCCGTTGGGGAGGGCCCCAATGAGCAGTTCTTC. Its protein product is CASSAVGEGPNEQFF.

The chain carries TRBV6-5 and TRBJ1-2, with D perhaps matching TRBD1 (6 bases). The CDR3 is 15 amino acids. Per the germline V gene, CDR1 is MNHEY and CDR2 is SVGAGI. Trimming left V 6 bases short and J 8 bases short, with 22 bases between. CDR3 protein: CASSIFGGGPEGYTF. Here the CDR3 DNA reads TGTGCCAGCAGCATCTTTGGGGGGGGGCCAGAAGGCTACACCTTC.